The rows below give T cell receptor beta chains drawn from one sample of a study of cytomegalovirus exposure and HLA in healthy donors. Profiled with immunoSEQ multiplex PCR; TCRdb holds only in-frame clones, not every one. Among about 82,000 clones listed, around 10% were seen once. Material for sequencing was PBMCs. All receptors derive from a man aged 55 to 70 in good health and CMV-seropositive. CDR3s include the opening cysteine and the closing phenylalanine or tryptophan. Expanded clones get a size class; other rows say once, few or many, or leave the size out.

cdr3_aa cdr3_length v_call clone_size
CASIEREGSTGELFF 15 TRBV6-6 NA
CASSPGTPFSGNTIYF 16 TRBV5-1 few
CASSDPGGMETEAFF 15 TRBV5-1 NA
CAISEPGTGDGYGYTF 16 TRBV10-3 NA
CASSPRPSGSYEQYF 15 TRBV11-2 few
CASSVVALAGVEQYF 15 TRBV9 few
CASSMVTGGQAEQFF 15 TRBV19 NA
CASSSPVGVAKNIQYF 16 TRBV2 NA
CASSLDRGETQYF 13 TRBV5-4 NA
CASSLDGLAGPKNIQYF 17 TRBV11-2 few
CASTLQGDPGEQYF 14 TRBV5-1 few
CAWDGQDSYNEQFF 14 TRBV30 NA
CASSSTSGDTQYF 13 TRBV18 few
CASSWGVDGYTF 12 TRBV5-6 few
CASSPGGGGRGTDTQYF 17 TRBV7-3 NA
CASSPLRGSTDTQYF 15 TRBV14 NA
CASSEEGLGLGEKLFF 16 TRBV2 NA
CASSPHLVKNTEAFF 15 TRBV19 NA
CASSLRTGEDTIYF 14 TRBV13 NA
CASTEGNGEKLFF 13 TRBV7-8 NA
CASSMDSSNQPQHF 14 TRBV2 NA
CAISESGGSPGANVLTF 17 TRBV10-3 NA